Below are 21 T cell receptor beta chains sequenced from a single sample in a study of T cell responses to AZD1222 COVID-19 vaccine. The method was immunoSEQ multiplex PCR; TCRdb's version includes in-frame clones alone and lacks a portion of them. The data show over 150,000 clones, roughly 91% seen once. This sample comprised peripheral blood, obtained 28 days after the second dose of the MenACWY control vaccine. Every receptor here comes from an adult who received the MenACWY meningococcal vaccine as a control.

The CDR3 loop is CASSDRPSSYNEQFF. Written as DNA, the CDR3 is TGTGCCAGCAGTGACAGGCCGAGCTCCTACAATGAGCAGTTCTTC. The chain employs TRBV6-4 and TRBJ2-1; D unresolved. The ends were cut back, 2 bases at V and 0 bases at J, with 8 bases in the middle. CDR1 is MRHNA, CDR2 SNTAGT, per germline. CDR3 length: 15 residues.

The gene calls are TRBV18 and TRBJ2-5; 8 bases agree with TRBD1. Germline lookup yields CDR1 KGHSH and CDR2 LQKENI. The CDR3 covers 13 residues. V trimming: 4 bases; J trimming: 5 bases; junction bases outside the gene matches: 3. CDR3 in amino acids: CASSRDRSETQYF. The DNA for the CDR3 is TGTGCCAGCTCACGGGACAGGTCGGAGACCCAGTACTTC.

The gene calls are TRBV6-5 and TRBJ2-5; tentatively, D is TRBD2 (7 bases). The germline V gene has CDR1 MNHEY and CDR2 SVGAGI. Deletions cut 3 bases from V and 5 bases from J, with 13 bases between. The CDR3 length is 14 residues. Written as DNA, the CDR3 is TGTGCCAGCAGTTATTTGGGGGGGCTCGAGACCCAGTACTTC. Translation gives CASSYLGGLETQYF.

This clone was counted a single time. The chain has TRBV7-2 and TRBJ1-3; weak D call: TRBD1 (6 bases). This CDR3 comprises 14 residues. Germline CDR1 is SGHTA and CDR2 is FQGNSA. Trimming left V 5 bases short and J 7 bases short, with 15 bases between. CDR3 nucleotides: TGTGCCAGCAGCCGTTCACAGGGTGCGAACACCATATATTTT. Protein product: CASSRSQGANTIYF.

The rearrangement uses TRBV28 and TRBJ1-6; 9 nucleotides match TRBD1. The V gene's germline CDR1 is MDHEN and CDR2 SYDVKM. The CDR3 runs 14 residues. V shed 3 bases and J 10 bases; nucleotides not matched to a gene: 4. CDR3 residues: CASSLGDRESPLHF. CDR3 in DNA: TGTGCCAGCAGTTTGGGGGACAGGGAATCACCCCTCCACTTT.

The chain is built from TRBV27 and TRBJ1-2; D call uncertain. This CDR3 spans 13 amino acids. With 4 bases removed from V and 4 bases from J, the gap between germline ends came to 10 bases. Germline CDR1 is MNHEY and CDR2 is SMNVEV (reference sequence). The CDR3 sequence is CASSSRSSYGYTF. CDR3 in DNA: TGTGCCAGCAGTTCTAGGAGCAGCTATGGCTACACCTTC.

The chain combines TRBV12-3 or TRBV12-4 with TRBJ1-4; D is uncertain. V lost 5 bases and J 5 bases, leaving 6 bases between the germline ends. The CDR3 spans 12 residues. CDR3 bases: TGTGCCAGCAGTCCCGGAAATGAAAAACTGTTTTTT. Encoded protein: CASSPGNEKLFF.

This chain uses TRBV5-4 with TRBJ1-1; D gene uncertain. The CDR3 is made up of 16 amino acids. Germline V CDR1 and CDR2: SGHNT, YYREEE (reference sequence). The V end was cut by 0 bases, the J end by 0 bases, with 12 bases between. The DNA for the CDR3 is TGTGCCAGCAGCTTGGGATCGCCAACCATGAACACTGAAGCTTTCTTT. As protein: CASSLGSPTMNTEAFF.

This chain links TRBV5-1 with TRBJ2-7, with 9 nucleotides matching TRBD1. The CDR3 extends over 13 amino acids. The trim removed 4 bases at V and 2 bases at J, leaving 1 base unmatched. In germline, CDR1 is SGHRS, CDR2 YFSETQ. The CDR3 loop reads CASSRQGAYEQYF. The CDR3 nucleotides are TGCGCCAGCAGCCGACAGGGGGCCTACGAGCAGTACTTC.

This clone occurred once. This rearrangement joins TRBV19 to TRBJ1-2, with D maybe TRBD1 (5 bases). V was pared by 3 bases and J by 5 bases, with 19 bases between. The V gene's germline CDR1 is LNHDA and CDR2 SQIVND (reference sequence). The CDR3 covers 16 residues. CDR3 protein: CASSIDIGRGEYGYTF. DNA for the CDR3: TGTGCCAGTAGTATCGATATTGGAAGGGGCGAATATGGCTACACCTTC. Using reference TRBV19 and TRBJ1-2 for the parts outside the CDR3, the full variable domain is DGGITQSPKYLFRKEGQNVTLSCEQNLNHDAMYWYRQDPGQGLRLIYYSQIVNDFQKGDIAEGYSVSREKKESFPLTVTSAQKNPTAFYLCASSIDIGRGEYGYTFGSGTRLTVV.

J is TRBJ1-6 and V is TRBV11-2; 7 positions match TRBD1. The CDR3 is made up of 15 amino acids. V gave up 5 bases and J gave up 7 bases; unmatched junction bases: 8. Looked up from germline, CDR1 is SGHAT and CDR2 is FQNNGV. CDR3 in amino acids: CASSLEGAGNSPLHF. In DNA, the CDR3 is TGTGCCAGCAGCCTCGAGGGGGCCGGGAATTCACCCCTCCACTTT. Full variable domain (remainder filled in from reference TRBV11-2 and TRBJ1-6): EAGVAQSPRYKIIEKRQSVAFWCNPISGHATLYWYQQILGQGPKLLIQFQNNGVVDDSQLPKDRFSAERLKGVDSTLKIQPAKLEDSAVYLCASSLEGAGNSPLHFGNGTRLTVT.

This chain connects TRBV6-5 to TRBJ1-6; D call uncertain. Trimming shortened V by 4 bases and J by 5 bases, and 12 bases separated the two germline ends. Germline V gives CDR1 MNHEY, CDR2 SVGAGI. The CDR3 has 15 amino acids. Here the CDR3 reads CASSSVWRDNSPLHF. As DNA, the CDR3 is TGTGCCAGCAGTTCCGTTTGGAGGGATAATTCACCCCTCCACTTT.

The chain employs TRBV10-3 and TRBJ2-7, with 11 bases lining up with TRBD1. Germline V gives CDR1 ENHRY, CDR2 SYGVKD. V lost 4 bases, J lost 2 bases, and 4 bases stayed unmatched. CDR3 length: 15 residues. The CDR3 coding sequence is TGTGCCATCAGTGGGGACAGGGGGAGAACCTACGAGCAGTACTTC. Translation gives CAISGDRGRTYEQYF.

Details on this clone: Other DNA sequences in this specimen translate into the identical CDR3. This chain links TRBV27 with TRBJ1-6; D is unresolved. The CDR3 sequence is 15 residues long. The germline gives CDR1 MNHEY, CDR2 SMNVEV (reference sequence). The V and J ends lost 5 bases and 7 bases respectively, with 15 bases between them. The CDR3 protein is CASSLTRVGNSPLHF. DNA of the CDR3: TGTGCCAGCAGTCTTACACGGGTTGGGAATTCACCCCTCCACTTT.

This rearrangement joins TRBV21-1 to TRBJ1-4. TRBV21-1 is marked as a pseudogene. The CDR3 loop spans 15 amino acids. CDR3 sequence reads: CASSFTGTENGELFF. The CDR3 DNA sequence: TGTGCCAGCAGCTTTACCGGGACGGAGAATGGGGAACTGTTTTTT.

The genes are TRBV6-6 and TRBJ1-6; no clear D gene. Trimming removed 8 bases from V and 7 bases from J, with 12 bases in between. Germline assignment: CDR1 MNHNY and CDR2 SVGAGI (reference sequence). The length of the CDR3 is 13 residues. CDR3 bases: TGTGCCAGCTCTTCGGGGTGGAATTCACCCCTCCACTTT. It is translated as CASSSGWNSPLHF.

The chain recombines TRBV12-3 or TRBV12-4 with TRBJ1-1, with a possible D match to TRBD1 (6 bases). The CDR3 covers 13 residues. Trimming cost V 2 bases and J 5 bases, with 9 bases left between them. The CDR3: CASSLFGQTEAFF. CDR3 nucleotides: TGTGCCAGCAGTTTATTCGGACAGACTGAAGCTTTCTTT.

V usage is TRBV7-9 and J usage is TRBJ1-1; 9 bases map to TRBD1. V lost 6 bases, J lost 3 bases, and 5 bases stayed unmatched. The germline V gene encodes CDR1 SEHNR and CDR2 FQNEAQ (reference sequence). This CDR3 has 14 amino acids. CDR3 sequence reads: CASRSQGAYTEAFF. The DNA of the CDR3 is TGTGCCAGCAGATCACAGGGGGCATACACTGAAGCTTTCTTT.

The rearrangement uses TRBV6-2 or TRBV6-3 and TRBJ1-2, with TRBD1 as a possible D gene (5 bases). Germline assignment: CDR1 MNHEY and CDR2 SVGEGT. V shed 2 bases and J shed 4 bases, with 11 bases lying between them. This CDR3 comprises 14 residues. The CDR3 reads CASSYATGPYGYTF. The CDR3 coding sequence is TGTGCCAGCAGTTACGCCACAGGTCCCTATGGCTACACCTTC.

This clone occurred once. This chain joins TRBV7-2 and TRBJ1-1, with D hard to call. The V gene lost 6 bases and the J gene lost 0 bases, with 8 bases spanning the gap. The CDR3 runs to 13 residues. Germline CDR1 reads SGHTA; CDR2 reads FQGNSA. CDR3 in DNA: TGTGCCAGCAGTTCGAATCTGAACACTGAAGCTTTCTTT. It yields the protein CASSSNLNTEAFF.

V usage is TRBV6-5 and J usage is TRBJ1-1; D not certain. CDR3 length: 14 residues. V was pared by 5 bases and J by 6 bases, with 16 bases between. Germline V gene lookup returns CDR1 MNHEY and CDR2 SVGAGI. CDR3 nucleotides: TGTGCCAGCAGTCGCGGAGGCACGCGCGCTGAAGCTTTCTTT. Its translation is CASSRGGTRAEAFF.